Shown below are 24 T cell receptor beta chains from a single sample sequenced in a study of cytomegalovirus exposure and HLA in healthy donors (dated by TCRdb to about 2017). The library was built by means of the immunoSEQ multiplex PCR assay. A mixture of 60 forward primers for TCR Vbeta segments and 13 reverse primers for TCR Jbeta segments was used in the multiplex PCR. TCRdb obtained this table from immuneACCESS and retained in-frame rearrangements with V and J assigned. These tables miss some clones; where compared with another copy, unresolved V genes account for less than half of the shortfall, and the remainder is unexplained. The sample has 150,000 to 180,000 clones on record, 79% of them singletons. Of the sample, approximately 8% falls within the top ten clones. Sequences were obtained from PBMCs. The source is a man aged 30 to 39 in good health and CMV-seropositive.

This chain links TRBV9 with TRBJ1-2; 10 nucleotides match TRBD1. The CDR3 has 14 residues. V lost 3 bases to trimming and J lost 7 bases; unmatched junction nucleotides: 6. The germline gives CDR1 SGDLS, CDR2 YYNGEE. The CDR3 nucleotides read TGTGCCAGCAGCGCCAGACAGGGGGCGGGTGGCTACACCTTC. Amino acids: CASSARQGAGGYTF.

This CDR3 is CASSLVGARGAQYF. The CDR3, as DNA: TGTGCCAGCAGTTTGGTGGGGGCGAGAGGCGCGCAGTATTTT. The chain recombines TRBV6-5 with TRBJ2-3; possible D gene TRBD1, 6 bases. In germline, CDR1 is MNHEY, CDR2 SVGAGI. Trimming stripped 4 bases from V and 10 bases from J, with 18 bases between. There are 14 residues in the CDR3.

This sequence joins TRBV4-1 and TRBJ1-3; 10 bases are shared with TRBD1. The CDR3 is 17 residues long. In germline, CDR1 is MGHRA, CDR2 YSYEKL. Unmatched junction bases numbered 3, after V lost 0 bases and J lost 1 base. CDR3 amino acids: CASSQDRTGGSGNTIYF. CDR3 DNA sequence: TGCGCCAGCAGCCAAGACCGGACAGGGGGGTCTGGAAACACCATATATTTT.

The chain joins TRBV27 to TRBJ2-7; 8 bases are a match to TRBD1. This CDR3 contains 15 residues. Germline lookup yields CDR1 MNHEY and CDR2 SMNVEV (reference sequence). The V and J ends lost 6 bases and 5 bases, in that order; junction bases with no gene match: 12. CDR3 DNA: TGTGCCAGCAGACCTACAGGGGGTAGGAGCGACGAGCAGTACTTC. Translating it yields CASRPTGGRSDEQYF.

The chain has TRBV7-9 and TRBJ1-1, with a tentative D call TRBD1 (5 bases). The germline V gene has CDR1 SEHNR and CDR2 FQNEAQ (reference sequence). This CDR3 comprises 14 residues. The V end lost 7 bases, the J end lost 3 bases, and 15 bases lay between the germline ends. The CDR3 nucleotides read TGTGCCAGCACCGAACTCACGGGGGACACTGAAGCTTTCTTT. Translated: CASTELTGDTEAFF.

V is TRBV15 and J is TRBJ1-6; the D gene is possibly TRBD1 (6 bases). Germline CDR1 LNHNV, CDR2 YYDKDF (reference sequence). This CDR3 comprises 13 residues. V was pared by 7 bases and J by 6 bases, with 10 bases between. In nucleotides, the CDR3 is TGTGCCACCAAAAACAGGGCTAATTCACCCCTCCACTTT. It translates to CATKNRANSPLHF.

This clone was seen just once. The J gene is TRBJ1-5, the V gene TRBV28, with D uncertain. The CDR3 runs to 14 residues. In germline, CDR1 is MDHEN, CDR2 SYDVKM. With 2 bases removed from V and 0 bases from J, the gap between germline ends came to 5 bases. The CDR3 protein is CASSLAVSNQPQHF. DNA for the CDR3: TGTGCCAGCAGTTTAGCAGTTAGCAATCAGCCCCAGCATTTT.

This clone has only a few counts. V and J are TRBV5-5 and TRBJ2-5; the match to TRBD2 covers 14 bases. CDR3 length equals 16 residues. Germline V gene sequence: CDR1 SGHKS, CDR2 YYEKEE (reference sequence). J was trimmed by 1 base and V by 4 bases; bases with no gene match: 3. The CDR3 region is CASSPTSGRVQETQYF. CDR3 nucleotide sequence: TGTGCCAGCAGCCCGACTAGCGGGAGGGTCCAAGAGACCCAGTACTTC.

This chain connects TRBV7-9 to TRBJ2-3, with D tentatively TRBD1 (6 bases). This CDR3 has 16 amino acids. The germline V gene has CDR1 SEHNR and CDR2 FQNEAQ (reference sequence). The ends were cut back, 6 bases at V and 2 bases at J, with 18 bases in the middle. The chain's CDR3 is CASSSPGQIITDTQYF. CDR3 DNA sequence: TGTGCCAGCAGTTCCCCCGGACAGATTATCACAGATACGCAGTATTTT. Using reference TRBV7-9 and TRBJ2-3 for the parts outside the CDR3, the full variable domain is DTGVSQNPRHKITKRGQNVTFRCDPISEHNRLYWYRQTLGQGPEFLTYFQNEAQLEKSRLLSDRFSAERPKGSFSTLEIQRTEQGDSAMYLCASSSPGQIITDTQYFGPGTRLTVL.

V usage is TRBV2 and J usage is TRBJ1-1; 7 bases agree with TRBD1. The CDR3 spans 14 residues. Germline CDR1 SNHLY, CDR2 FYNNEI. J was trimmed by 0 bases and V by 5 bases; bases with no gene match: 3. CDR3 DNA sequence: TGTGCCAGCAGTCTGGGACAGATGAACACTGAAGCTTTCTTT. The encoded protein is CASSLGQMNTEAFF.

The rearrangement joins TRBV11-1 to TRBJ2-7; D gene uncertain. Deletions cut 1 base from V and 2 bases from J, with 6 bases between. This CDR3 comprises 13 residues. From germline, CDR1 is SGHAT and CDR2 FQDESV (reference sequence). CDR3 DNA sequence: TGTGCCAGCAGCTTAGAGCTTCCCTACGAGCAGTACTTC. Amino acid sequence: CASSLELPYEQYF.

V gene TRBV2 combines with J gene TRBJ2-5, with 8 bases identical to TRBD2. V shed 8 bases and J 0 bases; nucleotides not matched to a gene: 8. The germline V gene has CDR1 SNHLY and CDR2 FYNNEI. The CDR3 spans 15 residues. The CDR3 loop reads CASSSGGPYQETQYF. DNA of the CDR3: TGTGCCAGCTCCAGCGGGGGCCCGTACCAAGAGACCCAGTACTTC.

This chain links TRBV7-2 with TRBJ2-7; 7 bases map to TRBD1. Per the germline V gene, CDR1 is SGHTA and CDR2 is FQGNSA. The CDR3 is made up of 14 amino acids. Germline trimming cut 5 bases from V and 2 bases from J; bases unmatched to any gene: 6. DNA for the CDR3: TGTGCCAGCAGCGCCCGGGACAGAGCCTACGAGCAGTACTTC. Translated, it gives CASSARDRAYEQYF.

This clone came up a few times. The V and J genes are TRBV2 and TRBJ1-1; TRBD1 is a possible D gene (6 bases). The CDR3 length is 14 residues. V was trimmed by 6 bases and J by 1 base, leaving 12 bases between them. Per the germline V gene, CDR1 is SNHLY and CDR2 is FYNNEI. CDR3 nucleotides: TGTGCCAGCAGGCGACAGGCGTCGAACACTGAAGCTTTCTTT. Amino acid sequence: CASRRQASNTEAFF.

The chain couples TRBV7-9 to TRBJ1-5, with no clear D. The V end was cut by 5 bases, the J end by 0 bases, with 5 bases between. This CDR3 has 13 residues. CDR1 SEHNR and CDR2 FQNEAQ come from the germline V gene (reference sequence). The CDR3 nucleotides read TGTGCCAGCAGCAGAGATAGCAATCAGCCCCAGCATTTT. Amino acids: CASSRDSNQPQHF.

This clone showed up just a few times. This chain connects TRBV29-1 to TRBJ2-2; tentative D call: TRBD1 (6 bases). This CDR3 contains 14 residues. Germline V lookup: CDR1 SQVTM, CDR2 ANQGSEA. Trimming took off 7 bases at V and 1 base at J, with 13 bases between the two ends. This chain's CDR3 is CSAQDSGNTGELFF. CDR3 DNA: TGCAGCGCGCAGGACAGTGGGAACACCGGGGAGCTGTTTTTT.

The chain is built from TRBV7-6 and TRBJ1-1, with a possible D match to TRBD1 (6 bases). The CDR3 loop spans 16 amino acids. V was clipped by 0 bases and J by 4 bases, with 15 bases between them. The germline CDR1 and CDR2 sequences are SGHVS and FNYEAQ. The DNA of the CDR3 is TGTGCCAGCAGCTTAGCGCACGGGGGGGCGGGCACTGAAGCTTTCTTT. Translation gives CASSLAHGGAGTEAFF. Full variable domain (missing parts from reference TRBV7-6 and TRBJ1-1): GAGVSQSPRYKVTKRGQDVALRCDPISGHVSLYWYRQALGQGPEFLTYFNYEAQQDKSGLPNDRFSAERPEGSISTLTIQRTEQRDSAMYRCASSLAHGGAGTEAFFGQGTRLTVV.

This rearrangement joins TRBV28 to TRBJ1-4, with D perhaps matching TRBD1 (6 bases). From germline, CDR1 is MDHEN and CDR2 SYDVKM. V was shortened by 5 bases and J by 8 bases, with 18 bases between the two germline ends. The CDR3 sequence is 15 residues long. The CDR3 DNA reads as TGTGCCAGCAGTCCCTTGCGGGGGCAAGAAGAAAAACTGTTTTTT. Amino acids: CASSPLRGQEEKLFF.

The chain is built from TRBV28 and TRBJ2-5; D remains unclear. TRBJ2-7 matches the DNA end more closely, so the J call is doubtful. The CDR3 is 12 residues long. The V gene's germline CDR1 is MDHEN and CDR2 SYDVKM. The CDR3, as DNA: TGTGCCAGCAGTTTGGTCCTCTACGAGCAGTACTTC. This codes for CASSLVLYEQYF.

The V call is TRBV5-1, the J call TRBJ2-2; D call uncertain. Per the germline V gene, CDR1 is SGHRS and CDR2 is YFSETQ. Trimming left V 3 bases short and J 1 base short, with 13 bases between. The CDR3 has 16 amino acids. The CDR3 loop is CASSSASDGNTGELFF. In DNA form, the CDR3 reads TGCGCCAGCAGCTCGGCCAGCGATGGGAACACCGGGGAGCTGTTTTTT.

The CDR3 here is CASSFLTGADTGELFF. CDR3 nucleotides: TGTGCCAGCAGCTTCCTGACAGGGGCGGACACCGGGGAGCTGTTTTTT. The chain joins TRBV5-6 to TRBJ2-2; the match to TRBD1 covers 8 bases. Germline-derived CDR1 and CDR2 are SGHDT and YYEEEE. The CDR3 runs to 16 residues. Unmatched junction bases numbered 6, after V lost 2 bases and J lost 3 bases.

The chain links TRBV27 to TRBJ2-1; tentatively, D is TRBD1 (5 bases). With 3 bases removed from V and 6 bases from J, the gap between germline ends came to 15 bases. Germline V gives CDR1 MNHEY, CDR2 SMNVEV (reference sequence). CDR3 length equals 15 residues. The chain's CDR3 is CASSFREYGRNEQFF. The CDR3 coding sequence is TGTGCCAGCAGTTTCAGGGAATATGGACGCAATGAGCAGTTCTTC.

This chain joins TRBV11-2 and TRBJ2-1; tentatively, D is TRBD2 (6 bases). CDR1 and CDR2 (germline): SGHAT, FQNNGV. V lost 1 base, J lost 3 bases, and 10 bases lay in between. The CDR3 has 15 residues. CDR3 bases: TGTGCCAGCAGCTTAGCGGGGGTGTTCTACAATGAGCAGTTCTTC. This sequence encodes CASSLAGVFYNEQFF.

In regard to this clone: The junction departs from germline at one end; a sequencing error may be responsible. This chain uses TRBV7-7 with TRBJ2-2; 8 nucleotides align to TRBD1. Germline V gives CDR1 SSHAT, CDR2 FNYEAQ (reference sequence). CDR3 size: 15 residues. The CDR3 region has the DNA TGTGCTAGCAGCTTAGACAGGGGTTCCACCGGGGAGCTGTTTTTT. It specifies CASSLDRGSTGELFF.